The 29 T cell receptor beta chains below come from one sample, sequenced in a study of PD-L1 blockade in urothelial cancer listed by TCRdb under 2017. This specimen's time point label, per the study, means: pretreatment peripheral blood. Library preparation was by the immunoSEQ multiplex PCR assay. TCRdb carries this immuneACCESS record with in-frame sequences only. Its versions omit some clonotypes, under half of them owing to an unresolved V gene in the studies checked, with the rest unexplained. The sample table holds about 87,000 clones, of which 89% were seen once. The biggest ten clones account for 0.97% of the sample. Here the sequenced sample was PBMCs, taken around atezolizumab (anti-PD-L1) treatment. Receptors originate from a woman of 80 years or more with urothelial cancer.

This clone was counted a few times. The J gene is TRBJ2-7, the V gene TRBV25-1, with 9 positions matching TRBD1. Germline CDR1 reads MGHDK; CDR2 reads SYGVNS. Trimming removed 1 base from V and 9 bases from J; junction bases left unmatched: 13. The CDR3 has 16 residues. The CDR3 region has the DNA TGTGCCAGCAGTGAATCAGGGACAGGGTCCCCCTATGGGCAGTACTTC. It translates to CASSESGTGSPYGQYF.

The CDR3 region has the DNA TGTGCCAGCAATATAGCGGGAAGGACGGATGAGCAGTTCTTC. Translation gives CASNIAGRTDEQFF. The chain couples TRBV27 to TRBJ2-1; 8 bases align to TRBD2. Germline V CDR1 and CDR2: MNHEY, SMNVEV (reference sequence). After removal of 7 bases from V and 8 bases from J, the junction contained 10 bases not matched to a gene. The length of the CDR3 is 14 residues.

J is TRBJ2-7 and V is TRBV11-2; 7 nucleotides agree with TRBD1. Germline CDR1 SGHAT, CDR2 FQNNGV. V was pared by 6 bases and J by 2 bases, with 16 bases of the junction left unmatched. The CDR3 loop spans 17 amino acids. The CDR3 DNA reads as TGTGCCAGCAGTGTTGAGGGGAGACAGGGTGGCGCCTACGAGCAGTACTTC. Its translation: CASSVEGRQGGAYEQYF.

This clone was found once. The chain recombines TRBV5-1 with TRBJ1-1; tentative D call: TRBD1 (6 bases). In germline, CDR1 is SGHRS, CDR2 YFSETQ. Trimming pared 6 bases from V and 1 base from J, leaving 28 bases between. There are 19 residues in the CDR3. For the CDR3, the DNA is TGCGCCAGCACCTTAGAGCTCGGGACATCCTATTTCAGGAACACTGAAGCTTTCTTT. This gives the protein CASTLELGTSYFRNTEAFF.

The V call is TRBV15, the J call TRBJ2-3; 10 bases map to TRBD2. Trimming took 1 base from V and 5 from J; bases not matched to a gene: 6. The CDR3 is 16 residues long. CDR1 and CDR2 (germline): LNHNV, YYDKDF (reference sequence). DNA of the CDR3: TGTGCCACCAGCAGAGGGTCTAGCGGGAGTAGAGATACGCAGTATTTT. Protein: CATSRGSSGSRDTQYF. Using reference TRBV15 and TRBJ2-3 for the parts outside the CDR3, the full variable domain is DAMVIQNPRYQVTQFGKPVTLSCSQTLNHNVMYWYQQKSSQAPKLLFHYYDKDFNNEADTPDNFQSRRPNTSFCFLDIRSPGLGDTAMYLCATSRGSSGSRDTQYFGPGTRLTVL.

The gene calls are TRBV28 and TRBJ2-7, with 11 nucleotides matching TRBD2. The CDR3 consists of 17 residues. V lost 5 bases and J lost 6; bases outside the gene matches: 15. The germline CDR1 and CDR2 sequences are MDHEN and SYDVKM. In DNA form, the CDR3 reads TGTGCCAGCAGTCCGTCTAGCGGGAGGCCCCGTGATGGCGAGCAGTACTTC. Encoded protein: CASSPSSGRPRDGEQYF.

The V and J genes are TRBV6-6 and TRBJ2-7; 7 bases are shared with TRBD2. After removal of 2 bases from V and 0 bases from J, the junction contained 4 bases not matched to a gene. The length of the CDR3 is 15 residues. Germline assignment: CDR1 MNHNY and CDR2 SVGAGI (reference sequence). The CDR3 region has the DNA TGTGCCAGCAGTTACGACGGCGGGGGCTCCTACGAGCAGTACTTC. This translates into CASSYDGGGSYEQYF.

This rearrangement joins TRBV5-4 to TRBJ1-2; maybe TRBD1 (6 bases). Germline V gene sequence: CDR1 SGHNT, CDR2 YYREEE (reference sequence). The CDR3 is made up of 15 amino acids. The V and J ends lost 2 bases and 0 bases respectively, with 11 bases between them. The CDR3 DNA reads TGTGCCAGCAGCTTAGGGACACTTACTAACTATGGCTACACCTTC. This encodes CASSLGTLTNYGYTF.

The CDR3 loop reads CACGGAGNTGELFF. In nucleotides, the CDR3 is TGTGCCTGCGGGGGGGCGGGAAACACCGGGGAGCTGTTTTTT. This chain uses TRBV11-1 with TRBJ2-2, with TRBD2 matching 9 bases. V lost 11 bases, J lost 2 bases, and 6 bases stayed unmatched. Germline loops: CDR1 SGHAT, CDR2 FQDESV (reference sequence). The CDR3 totals 14 residues. Together with reference TRBV11-1 and TRBJ2-2, the CDR3 gives the full variable domain: EAEVAQSPRYKITEKSQAVAFWCDPISGHATLYWYRQILGQGPELLVQFQDESVVDDSQLPKDRFSAERLKGVDSTLKIQPAELGDSAMYLCACGGAGNTGELFFGEGSRLTVL.

A remark on this clone: One end of the junction is discordant with germline, which a read error may explain. The CDR3 loop reads CASRPRTGGSRNTIYF. The CDR3 nucleotides are TGTGCCAGCAGGCCTCGGACAGGGGGCTCTAGAAACACCATATATTTT. The rearrangement uses TRBV27 and TRBJ1-3, with 11 bases aligning to TRBD1. Germline lookup yields CDR1 MNHEY and CDR2 SMNVEV (reference sequence). The CDR3 has 16 residues.

The chain is built from TRBV5-1 and TRBJ2-5; TRBD2 is a possible D gene (5 bases). CDR1 and CDR2 from the germline V gene are SGHRS and YFSETQ. V dropped 3 bases and J dropped 5 bases, with 17 bases sitting between them. The CDR3 totals 15 residues. CDR3 loop: CASSSTLGLGETQYF. DNA of the CDR3: TGCGCCAGCAGCTCCACCCTCGGACTTGGGGAGACCCAGTACTTC.

The V and J genes are TRBV18 and TRBJ2-1; TRBD1 might be the D (6 bases). This CDR3 is built from 15 residues. CDR1 KGHSH and CDR2 LQKENI come from the germline V gene. V shed 6 bases and J shed 3 bases, with 15 bases lying between them. Here the CDR3 DNA reads TGTGCCAGCTCGCCGGGGACATCCTTCTACAATGAGCAGTTCTTC. Translation: CASSPGTSFYNEQFF. Using reference TRBV18 and TRBJ2-1 for the parts outside the CDR3, the full variable domain is NAGVMQNPRHLVRRRGQEARLRCSPMKGHSHVYWYRQLPEEGLKFMVYLQKENIIDESGMPKERFSAEFPKEGPSILRIQQVVRGDSAAYFCASSPGTSFYNEQFFGPGTRLTVL.

The chain combines TRBV9 with TRBJ1-4; D is possibly TRBD1 (5 bases). Looked up from germline, CDR1 is SGDLS and CDR2 is YYNGEE. The CDR3 loop spans 13 amino acids. The V end was cut by 5 bases, the J end by 12 bases, with 17 bases between. CDR3 nucleotides: TGTGCCAGCAGTGCAACAGGAACCGGAGAACTGTTTTTT. As protein: CASSATGTGELFF.

The chain is built from TRBV28 and TRBJ1-5; D remains ambiguous. V lost 4 bases to trimming and J lost 1 base, with 8 bases between them. CDR1 MDHEN and CDR2 SYDVKM come from the germline V gene. This CDR3 is built from 14 residues. CDR3 DNA sequence: TGTGCCAGCAGTTCTTCCGGGAGCAATCAGCCCCAGCATTTT. Translating it yields CASSSSGSNQPQHF.

The chain employs TRBV27 and TRBJ2-7; the D gene is possibly TRBD1 (6 bases). The germline gives CDR1 MNHEY, CDR2 SMNVEV (reference sequence). The V end lost 5 bases, the J end lost 3 bases, and 11 bases lay between the germline ends. The length of the CDR3 is 13 residues. The CDR3 region has the DNA TGTGCCAGCAGTCCCACAGGGATCTACGAGCAGTACTTC. Translating it yields CASSPTGIYEQYF.

The rearrangement links TRBV2 to TRBJ2-7, with a tentative D call TRBD2 (5 bases). V was shortened by 5 bases and J by 7 bases, with 9 bases between the two germline ends. CDR1 and CDR2 (germline): SNHLY, FYNNEI. The CDR3 consists of 11 residues. The CDR3 spells CASSRTGEQYF. CDR3 DNA: TGTGCCAGCAGTCGGACGGGGGAGCAGTACTTC.

The CDR3 protein is CASSPTGALNTEAFF. Written as DNA, the CDR3 is TGTGCCAGCAGCCCTACAGGGGCCCTGAACACTGAAGCTTTCTTT. The rearrangement uses TRBV28 and TRBJ1-1, with TRBD1 matching over 7 bases. Germline CDR1 MDHEN, CDR2 SYDVKM. The V and J ends lost 6 bases and 0 bases, in that order; junction bases with no gene match: 7. The CDR3 runs 15 residues.

The chain has TRBV19 and TRBJ1-1, with unresolved D. There are 16 residues in the CDR3. Germline lookup yields CDR1 LNHDA and CDR2 SQIVND (reference sequence). Trimming pared 3 bases from V and 0 bases from J, leaving 14 bases between. The CDR3 nucleotides read TGTGCCAGTAGTATTCAGGCAGGAACGTTGAACACTGAAGCTTTCTTT. Protein product: CASSIQAGTLNTEAFF.

The J gene is TRBJ2-1, the V gene TRBV7-9; a weak D match, TRBD1 (6 bases). Germline lookup yields CDR1 SEHNR and CDR2 FQNEAQ (reference sequence). The CDR3 is 14 amino acids. V lost 5 bases and J lost 5, with 13 bases in between. The CDR3, as DNA: TGTGCCAGCAGCAACCAGGGACATAACAATGAGCAGTTCTTC. This codes for CASSNQGHNNEQFF.

The chain has TRBV29-1 and TRBJ2-6, with D maybe TRBD2 (6 bases). V was pared by 4 bases and J by 0 bases, with 19 bases between. Per germline, CDR1 SQVTM and CDR2 ANQGSEA. This CDR3 spans 18 amino acids. This chain's CDR3 is CSVGSGAGRHSGANVLTF. The CDR3 DNA sequence: TGCAGCGTTGGGTCGGGCGCGGGACGGCACTCTGGGGCCAACGTCCTGACTTTC.

This sequence joins TRBV19 and TRBJ1-5, with D hard to call. This CDR3 region has 15 residues. The germline V gene has CDR1 LNHDA and CDR2 SQIVND (reference sequence). Trimming pared 1 base from V and 4 bases from J, leaving 11 bases between. The CDR3, as DNA: TGTGCCAGTAGTATAGGAAGAGAGGCTAATCAGCCCCAGCATTTT. Translation gives CASSIGREANQPQHF.

The chain has TRBV28 and TRBJ2-6; D is ambiguous. The CDR3 contains 15 residues. Germline V gene sequence: CDR1 MDHEN, CDR2 SYDVKM. Trimming left V 4 bases short and J 0 bases short, with 7 bases between. CDR3: CASSSRSSGANVLTF. The DNA for the CDR3 is TGTGCCAGCAGTTCTAGAAGCTCTGGGGCCAACGTCCTGACTTTC.

The gene calls are TRBV29-1 and TRBJ1-1; possibly TRBD1 for D (5 bases). The V and J ends lost 8 bases and 7 bases respectively, with 14 bases between them. The CDR3 is 11 amino acids. Germline V gene data show CDR1 as SQVTM and CDR2 as ANQGSEA. The CDR3 DNA sequence: TGCAGCTCTAGGGGAGGGAGTGAAGCTTTCTTT. It yields the protein CSSRGGSEAFF.

The chain uses TRBV14 and TRBJ2-1; D is ambiguous. From germline, CDR1 is SGHDN and CDR2 FVKESK. The ends were cut back, 3 bases at V and 6 bases at J, with 9 bases in the middle. The CDR3 contains 13 residues. In DNA form, the CDR3 reads TGTGCCAGCAGCCACTCTATGCGCAATGAGCAGTTCTTC. As protein: CASSHSMRNEQFF.

The V gene is TRBV23-1, the J gene TRBJ2-7, with TRBD2 matching 9 bases. TRBV23-1 is assigned to the ORF class and has an uncertain function. The junction had 5 bases not matched to a gene; V was cut back by 0 bases and J by 5 bases. CDR3 length: 15 amino acids. The CDR3 nucleotides read TGCGCCAGCAGTCAATCCGCGGGAGGGGGCGACGAGCAGTACTTC. Encoded protein: CASSQSAGGGDEQYF.

J is TRBJ2-7 and V is TRBV4-2; possible D gene TRBD2, 5 bases. The CDR3 covers 16 residues. V lost 0 bases and J lost 2, with 14 bases in between. CDR1 is LGHNA and CDR2 is YNFKEQ in the germline V gene. For the CDR3, the DNA is TGTGCCAGCAGCCAAGAAGCGAGCGGCGAAACCTACGAGCAGTACTTC. It is translated as CASSQEASGETYEQYF.

The chain is built from TRBV27 and TRBJ2-5; TRBD2 is a possible D gene (5 bases). Trimming took 5 bases from V and 3 from J, leaving 13 bases between them. This CDR3 is 14 amino acids long. CDR1 is MNHEY, CDR2 SMNVEV, per germline (reference sequence). CDR3 coding DNA: TGTGCCAGCAGTCACCGACTAAACAAAGAGACCCAGTACTTC. The encoded protein is CASSHRLNKETQYF.

This chain uses TRBV27 with TRBJ2-3; D possibly corresponds to TRBD1 (5 bases). The CDR3 consists of 17 residues. Germline V gene data show CDR1 as MNHEY and CDR2 as SMNVEV (reference sequence). With 3 bases removed from V and 3 bases from J, the gap between germline ends came to 19 bases. The CDR3: CASSFYRKQETTDTQYF. In DNA form, the CDR3 reads TGTGCCAGCAGTTTCTACAGAAAACAGGAGACAACAGATACGCAGTATTTT.

This chain uses TRBV2 with TRBJ2-1, with a weak D call TRBD2 (6 bases). Germline loops: CDR1 SNHLY, CDR2 FYNNEI. The CDR3 is 12 residues long. V was trimmed by 7 bases and J by 6 bases, leaving 10 bases between them. The CDR3 nucleotides are TGTGCCAGCACTGAGGGAGGCAATGAGCAGTTCTTC. This codes for CASTEGGNEQFF.